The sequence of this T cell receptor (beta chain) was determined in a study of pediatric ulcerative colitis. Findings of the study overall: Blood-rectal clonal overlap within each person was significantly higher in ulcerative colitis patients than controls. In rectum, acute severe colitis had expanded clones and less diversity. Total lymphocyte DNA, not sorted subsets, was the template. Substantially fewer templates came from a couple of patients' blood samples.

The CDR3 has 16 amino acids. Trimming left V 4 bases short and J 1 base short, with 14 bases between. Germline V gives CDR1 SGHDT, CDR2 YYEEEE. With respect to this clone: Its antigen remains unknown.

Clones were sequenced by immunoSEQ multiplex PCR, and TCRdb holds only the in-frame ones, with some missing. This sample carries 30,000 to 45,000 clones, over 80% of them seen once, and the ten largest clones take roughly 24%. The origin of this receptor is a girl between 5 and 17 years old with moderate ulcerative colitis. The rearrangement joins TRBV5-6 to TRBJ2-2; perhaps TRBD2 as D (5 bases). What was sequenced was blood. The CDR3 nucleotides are TGTGCCAGCAGCCACGGGGAGACATGGAACACCGGGGAGCTGTTTTTT. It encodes CASSHGETWNTGELFF. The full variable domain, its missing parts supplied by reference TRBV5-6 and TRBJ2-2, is DAGVTQSPTHLIKTRGQQVTLRCSPKSGHDTVSWYQQALGQGPQFIFQYYEEEERQRGNFPDRFSGHQFPNYSSELNVNALLLGDSALYLCASSHGETWNTGELFFGEGSRLTVL.